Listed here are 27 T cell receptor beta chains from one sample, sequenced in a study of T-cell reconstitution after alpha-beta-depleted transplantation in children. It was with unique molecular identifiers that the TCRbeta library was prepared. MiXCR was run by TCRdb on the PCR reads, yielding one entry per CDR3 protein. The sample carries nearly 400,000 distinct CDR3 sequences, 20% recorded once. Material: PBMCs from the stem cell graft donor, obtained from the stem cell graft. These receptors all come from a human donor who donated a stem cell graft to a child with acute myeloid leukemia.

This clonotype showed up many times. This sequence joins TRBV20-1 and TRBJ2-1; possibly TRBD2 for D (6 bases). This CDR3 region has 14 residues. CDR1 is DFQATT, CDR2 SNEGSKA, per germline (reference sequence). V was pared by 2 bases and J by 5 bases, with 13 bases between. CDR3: CSARLASLNNEQFF. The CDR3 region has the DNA TGCAGTGCTAGACTAGCGTCCCTTAACAATGAGCAGTTCTTC.

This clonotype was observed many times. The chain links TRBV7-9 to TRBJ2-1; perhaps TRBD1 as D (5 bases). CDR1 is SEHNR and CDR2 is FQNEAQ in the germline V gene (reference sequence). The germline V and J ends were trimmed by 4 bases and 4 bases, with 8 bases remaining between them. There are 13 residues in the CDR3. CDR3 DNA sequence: TGTGCCAGCAGCTCGGACACGTACAATGAGCAGTTCTTC. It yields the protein CASSSDTYNEQFF. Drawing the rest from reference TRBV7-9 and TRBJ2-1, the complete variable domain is DTGVSQNPRHKITKRGQNVTFRCDPISEHNRLYWYRQTLGQGPEFLTYFQNEAQLEKSRLLSDRFSAERPKGSFSTLEIQRTEQGDSAMYLCASSSDTYNEQFFGPGTRLTVL.

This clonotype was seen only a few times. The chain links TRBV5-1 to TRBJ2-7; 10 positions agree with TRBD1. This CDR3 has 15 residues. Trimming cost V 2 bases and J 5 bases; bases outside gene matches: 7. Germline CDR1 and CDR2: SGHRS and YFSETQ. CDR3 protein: CASSFTGQGIDEQYF. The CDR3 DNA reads TGCGCCAGCAGCTTCACGGGACAGGGGATCGACGAGCAGTACTTC.

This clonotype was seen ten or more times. The CDR3 loop reads CASSRTSNTGELFF. The CDR3 region has the DNA TGTGCCAGCAGCCGGACATCCAACACCGGGGAGCTGTTTTTT. This sequence joins TRBV7-6 and TRBJ2-2, with a weak D call TRBD1 (5 bases). The germline V and J ends were trimmed by 5 bases and 2 bases, with 9 bases remaining between them. This CDR3 has 14 amino acids. From germline, CDR1 is SGHVS and CDR2 FNYEAQ.

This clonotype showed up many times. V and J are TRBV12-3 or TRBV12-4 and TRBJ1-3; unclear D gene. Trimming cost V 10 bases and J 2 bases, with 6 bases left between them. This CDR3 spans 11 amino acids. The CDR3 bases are TGTGCCACCGGCCCTGGAAACACCATATATTTT. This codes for CATGPGNTIYF.

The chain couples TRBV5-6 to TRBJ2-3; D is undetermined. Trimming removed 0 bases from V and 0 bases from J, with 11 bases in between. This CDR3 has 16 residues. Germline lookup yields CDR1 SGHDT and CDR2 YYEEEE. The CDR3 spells CASSLVARRSTDTQYF. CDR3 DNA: TGTGCCAGCAGCTTGGTCGCCAGGCGGAGCACAGATACGCAGTATTTT.

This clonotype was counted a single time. DNA of the CDR3: TGCAGTGCTAGAGCTACCGGGACAGCGAGCAATCAGCCCCAGCATTTT. Protein product: CSARATGTASNQPQHF. The chain combines TRBV20-1 with TRBJ1-5; TRBD1 matches at 7 bases. From germline, CDR1 is DFQATT and CDR2 SNEGSKA (reference sequence). Trimming removed 1 base from V and 1 base from J; junction bases left unmatched: 7. The CDR3 runs 16 residues.

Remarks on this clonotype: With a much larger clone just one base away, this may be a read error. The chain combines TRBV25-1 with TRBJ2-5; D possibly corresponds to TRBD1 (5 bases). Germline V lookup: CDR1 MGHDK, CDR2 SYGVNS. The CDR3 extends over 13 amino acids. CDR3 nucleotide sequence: TGTGCCAGCAGTCGACAGTCCCCGGAGACCCAGAACTTC. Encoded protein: CASSRQSPETQNF.

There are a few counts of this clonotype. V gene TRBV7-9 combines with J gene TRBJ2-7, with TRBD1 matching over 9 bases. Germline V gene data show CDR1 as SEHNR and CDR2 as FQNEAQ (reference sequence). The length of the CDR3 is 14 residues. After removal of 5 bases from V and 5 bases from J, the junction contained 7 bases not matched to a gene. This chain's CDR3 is CASSQTGGRDEQYF. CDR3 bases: TGTGCCAGCAGCCAGACAGGGGGTCGGGACGAGCAGTACTTC.

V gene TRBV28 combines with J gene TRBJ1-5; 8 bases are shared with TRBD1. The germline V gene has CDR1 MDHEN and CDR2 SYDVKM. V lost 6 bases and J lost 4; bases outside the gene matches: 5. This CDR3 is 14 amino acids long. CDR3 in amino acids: CASRWTGPNQPQHF. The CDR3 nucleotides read TGTGCCAGCAGGTGGACAGGGCCAAATCAGCCCCAGCATTTT.

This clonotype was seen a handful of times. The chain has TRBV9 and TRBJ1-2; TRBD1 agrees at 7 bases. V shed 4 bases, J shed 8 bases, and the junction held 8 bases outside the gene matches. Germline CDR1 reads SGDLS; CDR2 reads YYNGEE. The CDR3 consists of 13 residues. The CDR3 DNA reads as TGTGCCAGCAGCACCCGAGGGGGCAGGGGCTACACCTTC. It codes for CASSTRGGRGYTF.

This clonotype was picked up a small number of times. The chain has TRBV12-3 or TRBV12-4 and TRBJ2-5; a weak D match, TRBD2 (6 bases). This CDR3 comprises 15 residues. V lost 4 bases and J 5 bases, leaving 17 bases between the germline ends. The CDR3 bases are TGTGCCAGCAGTTCCCACTCTGGGGGACTGGAGACCCAGTACTTC. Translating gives CASSSHSGGLETQYF.

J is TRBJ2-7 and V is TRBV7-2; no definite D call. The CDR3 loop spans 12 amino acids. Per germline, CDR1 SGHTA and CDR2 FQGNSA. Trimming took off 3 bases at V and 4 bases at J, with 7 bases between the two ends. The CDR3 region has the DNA TGTGCCAGCAGCTTCCCGGTATACGAGCAGTACTTC. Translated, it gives CASSFPVYEQYF.

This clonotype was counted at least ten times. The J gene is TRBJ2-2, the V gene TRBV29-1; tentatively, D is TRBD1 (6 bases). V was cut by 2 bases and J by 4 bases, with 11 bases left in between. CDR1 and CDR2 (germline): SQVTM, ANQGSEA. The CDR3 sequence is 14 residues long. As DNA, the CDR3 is TGCAGCGTTGAAAGTGACAGGCGCACCGGGGAGCTGTTTTTT. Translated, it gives CSVESDRRTGELFF.

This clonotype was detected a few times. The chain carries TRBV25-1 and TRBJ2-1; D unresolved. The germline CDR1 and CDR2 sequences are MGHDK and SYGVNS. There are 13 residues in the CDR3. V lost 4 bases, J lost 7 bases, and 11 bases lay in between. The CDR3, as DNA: TGTGCCAGCAGTGCGGGTACCGGTAATGAGCAGTTCTTC. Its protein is CASSAGTGNEQFF.

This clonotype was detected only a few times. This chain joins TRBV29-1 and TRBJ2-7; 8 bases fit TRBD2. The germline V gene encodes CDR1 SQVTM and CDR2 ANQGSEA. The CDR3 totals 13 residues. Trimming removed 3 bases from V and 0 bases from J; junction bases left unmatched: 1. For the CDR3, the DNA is TGCAGCGTTGATACTAGCGGCTCCTACGAGCAGTACTTC. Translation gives CSVDTSGSYEQYF.

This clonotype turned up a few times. The CDR3 loop reads CASSPQDRHYNEQFF. Written as DNA, the CDR3 is TGTGCCAGCAGCCCCCAGGACCGTCACTACAATGAGCAGTTCTTC. The chain joins TRBV7-9 to TRBJ2-1; D call uncertain. Deletions cut 5 bases from V and 3 bases from J, with 14 bases between. Germline V gives CDR1 SEHNR, CDR2 FQNEAQ (reference sequence). The CDR3 is made up of 15 amino acids. The full variable domain, completed using reference TRBV7-9 and TRBJ2-1, is DTGVSQNPRHKITKRGQNVTFRCDPISEHNRLYWYRQTLGQGPEFLTYFQNEAQLEKSRLLSDRFSAERPKGSFSTLEIQRTEQGDSAMYLCASSPQDRHYNEQFFGPGTRLTVL.

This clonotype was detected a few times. The CDR3 DNA reads as TGTGCCACCGCGGGAGGGGGTCAAGAGACCCAGTACTTC. It yields the protein CATAGGGQETQYF. This chain links TRBV10-3 with TRBJ2-5, with 9 bases identical to TRBD2. Germline loops: CDR1 ENHRY, CDR2 SYGVKD. CDR3 size: 13 residues. J was trimmed by 2 bases and V by 10 bases; bases with no gene match: 5.

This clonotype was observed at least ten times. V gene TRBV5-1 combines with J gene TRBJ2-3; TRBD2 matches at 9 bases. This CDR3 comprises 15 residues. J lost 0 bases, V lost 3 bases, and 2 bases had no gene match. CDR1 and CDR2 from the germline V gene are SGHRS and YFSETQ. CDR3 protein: CASSSSGTSTDTQYF. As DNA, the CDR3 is TGCGCCAGCAGCTCTAGCGGGACCAGCACAGATACGCAGTATTTT.

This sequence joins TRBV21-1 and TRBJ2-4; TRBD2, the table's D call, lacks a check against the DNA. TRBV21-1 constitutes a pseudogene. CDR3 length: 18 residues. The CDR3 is CASSKVGAEREGQDIQYF. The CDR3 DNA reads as TGTGCCAGCAGCAAAGTAGGGGCAGAGCGGGAGGGCCAAGACATTCAGTACTTC.

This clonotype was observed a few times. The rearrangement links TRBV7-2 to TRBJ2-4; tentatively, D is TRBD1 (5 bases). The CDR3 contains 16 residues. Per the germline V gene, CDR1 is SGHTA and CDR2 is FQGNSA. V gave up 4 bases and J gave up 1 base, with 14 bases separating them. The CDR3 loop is CASSSFLTEAKNIQYF. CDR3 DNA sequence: TGTGCCAGCAGCTCCTTCTTGACAGAGGCCAAAAACATTCAGTACTTC.

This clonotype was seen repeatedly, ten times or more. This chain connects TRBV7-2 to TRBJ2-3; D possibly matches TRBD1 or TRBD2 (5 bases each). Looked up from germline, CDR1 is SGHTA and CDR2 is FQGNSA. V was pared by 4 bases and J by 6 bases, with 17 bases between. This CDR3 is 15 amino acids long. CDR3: CASSSLGTSADTQYF. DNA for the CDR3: TGTGCCAGCAGCTCACTCGGGACCTCAGCGGATACGCAGTATTTT.

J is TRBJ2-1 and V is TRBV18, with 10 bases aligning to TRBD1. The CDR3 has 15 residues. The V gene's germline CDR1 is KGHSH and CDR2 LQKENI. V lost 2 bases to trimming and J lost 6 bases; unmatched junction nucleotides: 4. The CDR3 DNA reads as TGTGCCAGCTCACCATGGACAGGGGGTGGCAATGAGCAGTTCTTC. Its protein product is CASSPWTGGGNEQFF.

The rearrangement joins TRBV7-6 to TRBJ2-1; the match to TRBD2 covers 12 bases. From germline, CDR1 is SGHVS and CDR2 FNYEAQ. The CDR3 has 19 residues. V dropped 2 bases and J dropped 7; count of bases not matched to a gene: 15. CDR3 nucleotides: TGTGCCAGCAGCTTACCGTCGTTGACTAGCGGGAGTTTCGGAAATGAGCAGTTCTTC. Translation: CASSLPSLTSGSFGNEQFF.

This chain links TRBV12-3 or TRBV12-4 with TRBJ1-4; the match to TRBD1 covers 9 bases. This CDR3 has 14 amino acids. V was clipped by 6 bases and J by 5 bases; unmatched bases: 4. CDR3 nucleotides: TGTGCCAGCAGCGACACAGGGGGCAATGAAAAACTGTTTTTT. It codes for CASSDTGGNEKLFF.

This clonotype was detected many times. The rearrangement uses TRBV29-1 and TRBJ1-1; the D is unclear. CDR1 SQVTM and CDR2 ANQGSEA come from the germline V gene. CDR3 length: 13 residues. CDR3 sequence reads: CTQRPDMNTEAFF. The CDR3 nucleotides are TGCACCCAGAGACCAGACATGAACACTGAAGCTTTCTTT.

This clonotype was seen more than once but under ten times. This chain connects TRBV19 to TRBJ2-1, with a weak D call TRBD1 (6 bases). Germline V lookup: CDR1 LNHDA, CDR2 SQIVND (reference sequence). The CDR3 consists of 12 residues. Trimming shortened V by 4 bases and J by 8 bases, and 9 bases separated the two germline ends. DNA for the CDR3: TGTGCCAGTAGTAGCAGGGGATATGAGCAGTTCTTC. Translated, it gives CASSSRGYEQFF.